Included here is one TCR beta chain sequence, with context. The antigen is not known. The sample is drawn from a study of T cells in Graves' hyperthyroidism and ophthalmopathy. Looking at the study overall: Peripheral blood was taken when the disease was first diagnosed, before any treatment began.

No progression to ophthalmopathy during 18 months of follow-up defined stable disease. Patients having uncontrolled infection, another autoimmune disease, pregnancy or lactation were not included. Points from the study as a whole: From stable hyperthyroidism, ophthalmopathy was separated by a 13 V-J model.

Germline V gene data show CDR1 as SGHVS and CDR2 as FNYEAQ. The CDR3 length is 21 residues. Trimming removed 5 bases from V and 4 bases from J; junction bases left unmatched: 19. The source material, RNA transcripts, was used to amplify TCR beta CDR3 regions. A first-round RT-PCR of the TCR CDR3 used the HTBI primer set. TCRdb reanalysed the multiplex PCR reads using MiXCR and keeps one entry per CDR3 protein. The top ten clones hold 10% of a sample with some 760,000 distinct CDR3 sequences, around 15% of them seen once. Sequenced: blood. The rearrangement uses TRBV7-6 and TRBJ2-6; 11 positions agree with TRBD2. The sequence was obtained from a woman between 18 and 30 years old with Graves' hyperthyroidism. DNA of the CDR3: TGTGCCAGCAGCCCCGAACAGCCTACTAGCGGGAGAGGTTGGGGGGCCAACGTCCTGACTTTC. It yields the protein CASSPEQPTSGRGWGANVLTF.